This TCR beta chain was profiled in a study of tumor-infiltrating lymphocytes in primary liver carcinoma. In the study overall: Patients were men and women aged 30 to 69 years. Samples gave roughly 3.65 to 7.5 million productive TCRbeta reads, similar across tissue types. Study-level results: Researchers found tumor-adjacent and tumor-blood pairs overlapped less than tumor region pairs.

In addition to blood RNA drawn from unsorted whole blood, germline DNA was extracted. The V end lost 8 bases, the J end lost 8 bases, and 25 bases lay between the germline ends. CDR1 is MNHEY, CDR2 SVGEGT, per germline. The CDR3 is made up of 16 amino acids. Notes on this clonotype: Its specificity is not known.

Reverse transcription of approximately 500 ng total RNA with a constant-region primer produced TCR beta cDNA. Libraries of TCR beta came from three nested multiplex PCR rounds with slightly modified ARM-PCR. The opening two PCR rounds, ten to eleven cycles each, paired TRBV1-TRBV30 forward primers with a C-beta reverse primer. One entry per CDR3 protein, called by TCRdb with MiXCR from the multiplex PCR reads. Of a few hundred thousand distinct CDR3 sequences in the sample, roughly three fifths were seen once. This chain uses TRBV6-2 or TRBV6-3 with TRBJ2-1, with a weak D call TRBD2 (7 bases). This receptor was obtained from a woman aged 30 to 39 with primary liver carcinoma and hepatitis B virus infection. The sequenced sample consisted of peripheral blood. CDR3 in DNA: TGTGCCAGCGGCACACCTTACGCAGGAGGGGGGGATGAGCAGTTCTTC. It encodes CASGTPYAGGGDEQFF.